The source of this T cell receptor beta chain is a study of blood T cells in healthy people across ages. Researchers collected around 11 milliliters of peripheral blood from every single donor. General observations from the study: Estimated diversity that came from one million T cells was considered an underestimate. Age brought a roughly linear fall in TCR beta diversity measured per million T cells.

As regards this clonotype: Its antigen is undetermined.

The length of the CDR3 is 14 residues. Germline V lookup: CDR1 DFQATT, CDR2 SNEGSKA (reference sequence). With 3 bases removed from V and 6 bases from J, the gap between germline ends came to 17 bases. Through a sample-barcoded 5' primer and a J-beta primer mix, a second PCR was run for about 6 to 11 cycles. The template-switch adaptor was a 5' adaptor with 12 random nucleotides. It tagged each cDNA molecule. TCRdb processed the 5' RACE reads anew with MiXCR; each CDR3 protein has one entry. The table records 700,000 to 950,000 distinct CDR3 sequences, roughly 43% of them present only once. This receptor was obtained from a woman aged 60 to 75 in good health. The V call is TRBV20-1, the J call TRBJ1-2, with a weak D call TRBD1 (6 bases). What was sequenced was blood. CDR3 sequence: CSARNGQFLDGYTF. The CDR3 bases are TGCAGTGCTAGGAACGGACAGTTTTTAGATGGCTACACCTTC.